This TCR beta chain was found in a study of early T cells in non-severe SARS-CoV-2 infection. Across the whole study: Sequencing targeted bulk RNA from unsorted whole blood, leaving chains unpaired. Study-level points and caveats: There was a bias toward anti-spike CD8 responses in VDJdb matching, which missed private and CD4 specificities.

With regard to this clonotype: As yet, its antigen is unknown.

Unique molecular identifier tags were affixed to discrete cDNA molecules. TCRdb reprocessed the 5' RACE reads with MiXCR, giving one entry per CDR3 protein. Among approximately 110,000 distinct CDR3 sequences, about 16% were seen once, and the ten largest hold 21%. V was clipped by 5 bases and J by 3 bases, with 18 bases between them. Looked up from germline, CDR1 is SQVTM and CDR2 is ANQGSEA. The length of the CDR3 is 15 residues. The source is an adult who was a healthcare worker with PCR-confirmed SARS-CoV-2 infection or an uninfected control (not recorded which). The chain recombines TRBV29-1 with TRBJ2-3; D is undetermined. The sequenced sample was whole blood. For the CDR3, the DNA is TGCAGCGTTCCATTCCAGGTCCTAGGAACAGATACGCAGTATTTT. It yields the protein CSVPFQVLGTDTQYF.